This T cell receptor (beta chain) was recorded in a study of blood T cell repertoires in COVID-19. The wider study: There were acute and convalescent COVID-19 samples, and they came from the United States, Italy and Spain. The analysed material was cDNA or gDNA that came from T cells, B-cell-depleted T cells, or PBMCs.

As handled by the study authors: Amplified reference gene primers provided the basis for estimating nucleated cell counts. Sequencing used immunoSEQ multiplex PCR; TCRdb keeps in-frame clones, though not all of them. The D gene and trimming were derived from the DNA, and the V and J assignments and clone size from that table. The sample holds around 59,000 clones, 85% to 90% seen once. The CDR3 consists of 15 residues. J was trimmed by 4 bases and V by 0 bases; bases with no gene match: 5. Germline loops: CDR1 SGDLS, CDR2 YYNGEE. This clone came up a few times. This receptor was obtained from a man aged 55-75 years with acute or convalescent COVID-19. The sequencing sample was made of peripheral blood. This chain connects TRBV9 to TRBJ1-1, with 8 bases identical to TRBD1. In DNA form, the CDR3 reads TGTGCCAGCAGCGTAGGGACAGGGCCGGGCACTGAAGCTTTCTTT. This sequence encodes CASSVGTGPGTEAFF.